These 12 T cell receptor beta chains were sequenced from one sample in a study of T cell responses to AZD1222 COVID-19 vaccine. Generated by immunoSEQ multiplex PCR, the TCRdb table keeps only in-frame clones and is missing some. The table records about 120,000 clones, around 90% of them present only once. Sequencing was performed on peripheral blood, taken on day 0 of AZD1222 vaccination. The source of these receptors is an adult in good health.

This chain joins TRBV12-3 or TRBV12-4 and TRBJ1-2; the D is unclear. This CDR3 has 12 residues. The V end was cut by 1 base, the J end by 4 bases, with 4 bases between. The CDR3 DNA reads TGTGCCAGCAGTTTAGACAGCTATGGCTACACCTTC. This codes for CASSLDSYGYTF.

The rearrangement joins TRBV2 to TRBJ2-2; D possibly corresponds to TRBD1 (5 bases). This CDR3 spans 17 amino acids. V gave up 3 bases and J gave up 3 bases, with 17 bases separating them. CDR1 and CDR2 (germline): SNHLY, FYNNEI. CDR3 sequence: CASSDPRANSYTGELFF. CDR3 DNA sequence: TGTGCCAGCAGTGACCCCAGGGCGAACTCCTACACCGGGGAGCTGTTTTTT.

A single count supports this clone. This chain links TRBV9 with TRBJ2-1, with D perhaps being TRBD1 or TRBD2 (6 bases each). This CDR3 spans 16 amino acids. CDR1 is SGDLS and CDR2 is YYNGEE in the germline V gene. V was clipped by 0 bases and J by 1 base, with 11 bases between them. In nucleotides, the CDR3 is TGTGCCAGCAGCGTAGCGGGGGCCGTTTCCTACAATGAGCAGTTCTTC. It codes for CASSVAGAVSYNEQFF.

The chain employs TRBV11-2 and TRBJ2-3; D call uncertain. The CDR3 runs to 16 residues. Germline-derived CDR1 and CDR2 are SGHAT and FQNNGV. Trimming cost V 2 bases and J 2 bases, with 14 bases left between them. DNA of the CDR3: TGTGCCAGCAGCTTACGTGCAGACCTAAACACAGATACGCAGTATTTT. Amino acids: CASSLRADLNTDTQYF.

This clone was seen only once. The chain recombines TRBV4-2 with TRBJ2-3; D is unclear. Deletions cut 0 bases from V and 1 base from J, with 11 bases between. This CDR3 has 16 amino acids. Looked up from germline, CDR1 is LGHNA and CDR2 is YNFKEQ. The CDR3 reads CASSQDVGRRTDTQYF. CDR3 DNA sequence: TGTGCCAGCAGCCAAGATGTCGGTAGGCGCACAGATACGCAGTATTTT.

The rearrangement links TRBV5-5 to TRBJ1-2; TRBD1 matches at 9 bases. Germline CDR1 SGHKS, CDR2 YYEKEE (reference sequence). CDR3 length equals 18 residues. Trimming removed 4 bases from V and 0 bases from J; junction bases left unmatched: 13. The CDR3, as DNA: TGTGCCAGCAGCGGAGGGACAGGGCCCCCCTCAGCTAACTATGGCTACACCTTC. Its translation is CASSGGTGPPSANYGYTF.

The chain employs TRBV2 and TRBJ1-1; 7 bases are shared with TRBD1. Germline V gene lookup returns CDR1 SNHLY and CDR2 FYNNEI. This CDR3 spans 17 amino acids. Losses at the gene ends were 4 bases for V and 4 bases for J; bases not matched to a gene: 15. This CDR3 reads CASSGDLGQRRVTEAFF. The CDR3 nucleotides are TGTGCCAGCAGTGGCGATTTGGGACAGAGAAGAGTCACTGAAGCTTTCTTT.

This clone has only a few counts. This sequence joins TRBV19 and TRBJ2-3; TRBD1 is a possible D gene (6 bases). CDR1 and CDR2 (germline): LNHDA, SQIVND (reference sequence). Trimming removed 5 bases at V and 0 bases at J, with 18 bases between. The CDR3 runs 17 residues. Here the CDR3 reads CASSLGDNSFSTDTQYF. The CDR3 DNA reads TGTGCCAGTAGTCTAGGGGACAACTCGTTTAGCACAGATACGCAGTATTTT.

This clone has just a few counts. The chain is built from TRBV15 and TRBJ2-7; the match to TRBD1 covers 9 bases. V dropped 3 bases and J dropped 4; count of bases not matched to a gene: 7. This CDR3 has 15 residues. Germline lookup yields CDR1 LNHNV and CDR2 YYDKDF (reference sequence). The CDR3 DNA reads TGTGCCACCAGCAGGGCGGACAGGGGCAATTACGAGCAGTACTTC. It codes for CATSRADRGNYEQYF.

The chain links TRBV28 to TRBJ1-4; 7 nucleotides match TRBD1. Germline assignment: CDR1 MDHEN and CDR2 SYDVKM. The CDR3 is made up of 14 amino acids. The J segment lost 3 bases and the V segment lost 5 bases, leaving 3 bases of the junction unmatched. The CDR3: CASSQGGSNEKLFF. CDR3 nucleotide sequence: TGTGCCAGCAGTCAGGGGGGGTCTAATGAAAAACTGTTTTTT.

The chain uses TRBV21-1 and TRBJ1-5. TRBV21-1 is termed a pseudogene. This CDR3 spans 17 amino acids. In DNA, the CDR3 is TGTGCCAGCAGCAAGGTGGGGAAGGCGTGGGGCAATCAGCCCCAGCATTTT. It yields the protein CASSKVGKAWGNQPQHF.

The V gene is TRBV6-4, the J gene TRBJ1-1; 8 positions match TRBD1. V gave up 5 bases and J gave up 3 bases; unmatched junction bases: 11. This CDR3 spans 16 amino acids. The germline V gene encodes CDR1 MRHNA and CDR2 SNTAGT. The CDR3 bases are TGTGCCAGCAGTCCAGGGGGCGAACCGGGGTACACTGAAGCTTTCTTT. Protein product: CASSPGGEPGYTEAFF.